This paragraph covers one T cell receptor beta chain sequence. These data come from a study of blood T cell repertoires in COVID-19. V lost 2 bases to trimming and J lost 4 bases; unmatched junction nucleotides: 5. This CDR3 comprises 14 residues. Germline V gives CDR1 SQVTM, CDR2 ANQGSEA. TCRdb keeps only in-frame clones here, not all; method: immunoSEQ multiplex PCR. In the table there are 250,000 to 350,000 clones, roughly 87% of which are singletons. This TCR was recovered from a woman between 45 and 65 years old who had recovered from COVID-19. Sequences were obtained from peripheral blood. V gene TRBV29-1 combines with J gene TRBJ2-3; 8 nucleotides match TRBD2. CDR3 nucleotides: TGCAGCGTTGAACTAGCGGGTTCCTCAGATACGCAGTATTTT. Translation: CSVELAGSSDTQYF.